This is a list of T cell receptor beta chains from one sample in a study of blood T cell repertoires in COVID-19. Using immunoSEQ multiplex PCR, the repertoire was profiled, and TCRdb retains in-frame clones only, with some absent. This sample has under 100,000 clones, with 90% found just once. Sequencing input: peripheral blood. The origin of the receptors is a man aged 50 to 60 with acute or convalescent COVID-19. The CDR3 runs from the conserved cysteine through the conserved F or W. D genes are given only for firm matches. Clone size appears in some rows only: once, few, many, or a class for an expanded clone.

once | TRBJ2-1 | TRBD2 | TRBV5-1 | CASSLAGLAGPNEQFF | TGCGCCAGCAGCTTGGCCGGTCTAGCGGGACCCAATGAGCAGTTCTTC
NA | TRBJ2-7 | NA | TRBV30 | CAWSSGFQGQYF | TGTGCCTGGAGTTCGGGCTTCCAGGGGCAGTACTTC
NA | TRBJ1-3 | TRBD1 | TRBV30 | CAWDRDRTSNHAGNTIYF | TGTGCCTGGGATAGGGACAGAACATCCAATCATGCTGGAAACACCATATATTTT
NA | TRBJ2-1 | NA | TRBV4-1 | CASSQDGGSSGHEQFF | TGCGCCAGCAGCCAAGATGGTGGAAGCTCGGGTCATGAGCAGTTCTTC
NA | TRBJ2-4 | NA | TRBV27 | CASRGSREWDIQYF | TGTGCCAGCAGGGGGTCTCGGGAGTGGGACATTCAGTACTTC
NA | TRBJ2-1 | TRBD2 | TRBV3-1/TRBV3-2 | CASSHRDYTYNEQFF | TGTGCCAGCAGCCATCGGGACTACACCTACAATGAGCAGTTCTTC
NA | TRBJ2-7 | TRBD1 | TRBV27 | CASRHLGTGGNEQYF | TGTGCCAGCAGACACCTCGGGACAGGGGGAAACGAGCAGTACTTC
few | TRBJ2-7 | NA | TRBV15 | CATSRSFSRTVYYEQYF | TGTGCCACCAGCCGATCCTTTTCGAGGACAGTATACTACGAGCAGTACTTC
NA | TRBJ1-5 | NA | TRBV6-5 | CASSYSGQNQPQHF | TGTGCCAGCAGTTACTCGGGACAAAATCAGCCCCAGCATTTT
NA | TRBJ1-5 | NA | TRBV19 | CASSIRISNQPQHF | TGTGCCAGTAGTATCCGTATTAGCAATCAGCCCCAGCATTTT
once | TRBJ2-3 | NA | TRBV18 | CASSLSTDTQYF | TGTGCCAGCTCACTAAGCACAGATACGCAGTATTTT
NA | TRBJ1-1 | NA | TRBV6-6 | CASSYNNEAFF | TGTGCCAGCAGTTATAACAATGAAGCTTTCTTT
NA | TRBJ2-2 | TRBD1 | TRBV19 | CASIAVGGNTGELFF | TGTGCCAGTATTGCCGTAGGGGGCAACACCGGGGAGCTGTTTTTT
few | TRBJ2-1 | TRBD2 | TRBV19 | CASSIGLAGAHEQFF | TGTGCCAGTAGTATAGGGCTAGCGGGAGCCCATGAGCAGTTCTTC